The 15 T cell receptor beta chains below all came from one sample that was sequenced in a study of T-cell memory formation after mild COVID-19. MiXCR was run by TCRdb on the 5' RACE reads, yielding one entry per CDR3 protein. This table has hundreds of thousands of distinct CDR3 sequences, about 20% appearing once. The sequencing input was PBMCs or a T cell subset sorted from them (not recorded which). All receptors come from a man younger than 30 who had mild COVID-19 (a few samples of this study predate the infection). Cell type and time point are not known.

The DNA of the CDR3 is TGCGCCAGCAGCCAAGATACGTTTGAGCAGTTCTTC. As protein: CASSQDTFEQFF. This chain connects TRBV4-3 to TRBJ2-1; D gene ambiguous. V lost 0 bases, J lost 9 bases, and 6 bases lay in between. The CDR3 has 12 residues. CDR1 and CDR2 (germline): LGHNA, YSLEER.

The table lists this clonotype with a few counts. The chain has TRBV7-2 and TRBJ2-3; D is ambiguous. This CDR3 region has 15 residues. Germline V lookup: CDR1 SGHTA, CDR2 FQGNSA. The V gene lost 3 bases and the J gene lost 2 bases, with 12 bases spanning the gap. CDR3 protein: CASSFIYYHTDTQYF. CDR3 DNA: TGTGCCAGCAGCTTTATCTACTACCACACAGATACGCAGTATTTT.

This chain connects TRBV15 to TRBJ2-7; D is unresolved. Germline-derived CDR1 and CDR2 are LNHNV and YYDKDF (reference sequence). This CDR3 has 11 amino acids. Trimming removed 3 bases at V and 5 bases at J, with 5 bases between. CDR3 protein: CATSSGNEQYV. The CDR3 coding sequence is TGTGCCACCAGCAGTGGAAACGAGCAGTACGTC.

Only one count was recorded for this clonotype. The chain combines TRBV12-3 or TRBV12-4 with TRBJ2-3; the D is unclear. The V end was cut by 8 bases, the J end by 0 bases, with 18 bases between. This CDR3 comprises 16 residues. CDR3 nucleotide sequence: TGTGCCAGCTCTCCCAGTGAGTTTGGGAGCACAGATACGCAGTATTTT. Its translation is CASSPSEFGSTDTQYF.

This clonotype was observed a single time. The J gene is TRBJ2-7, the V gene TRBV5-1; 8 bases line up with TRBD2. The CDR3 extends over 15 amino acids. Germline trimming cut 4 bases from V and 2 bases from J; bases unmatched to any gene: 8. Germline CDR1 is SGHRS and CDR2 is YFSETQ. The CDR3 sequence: CASSPPAGETYEQYF. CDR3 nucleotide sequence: TGCGCCAGCAGCCCTCCAGCGGGGGAAACCTACGAGCAGTACTTC.

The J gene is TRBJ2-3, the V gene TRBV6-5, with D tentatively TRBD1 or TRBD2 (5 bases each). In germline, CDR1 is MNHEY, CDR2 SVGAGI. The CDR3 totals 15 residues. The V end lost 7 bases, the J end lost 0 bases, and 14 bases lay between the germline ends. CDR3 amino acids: CASKGTDSSTDTQYF. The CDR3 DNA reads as TGTGCCAGCAAAGGGACGGATTCTAGCACAGATACGCAGTATTTT.

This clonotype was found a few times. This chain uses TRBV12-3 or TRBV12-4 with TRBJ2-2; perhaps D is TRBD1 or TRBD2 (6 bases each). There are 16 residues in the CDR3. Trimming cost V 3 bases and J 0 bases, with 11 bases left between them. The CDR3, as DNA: TGTGCCAGCAGTTTGCCTCGGGGGCCGAACACCGGGGAGCTGTTTTTT. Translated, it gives CASSLPRGPNTGELFF.

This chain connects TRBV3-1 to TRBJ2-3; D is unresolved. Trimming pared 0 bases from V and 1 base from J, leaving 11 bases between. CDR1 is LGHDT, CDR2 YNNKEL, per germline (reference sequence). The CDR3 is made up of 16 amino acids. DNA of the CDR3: TGTGCCAGCAGCCAAGATCAGATCTCGGGCACAGATACGCAGTATTTT. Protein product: CASSQDQISGTDTQYF.

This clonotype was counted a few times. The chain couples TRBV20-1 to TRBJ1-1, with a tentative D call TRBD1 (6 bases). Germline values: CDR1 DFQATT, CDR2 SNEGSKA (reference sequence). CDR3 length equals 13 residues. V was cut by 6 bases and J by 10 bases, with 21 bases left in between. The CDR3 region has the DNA TGCAGTGCCCTACTGGGAGGGGGAGAGAGAGCTTTCTTT. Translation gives CSALLGGGERAFF.

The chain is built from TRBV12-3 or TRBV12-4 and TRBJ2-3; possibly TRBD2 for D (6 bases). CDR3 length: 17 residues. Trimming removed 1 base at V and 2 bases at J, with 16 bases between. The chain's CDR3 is CASSLDWGERDTDTQYF. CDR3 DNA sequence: TGTGCCAGCAGTTTAGATTGGGGGGAAAGGGACACAGATACGCAGTATTTT.

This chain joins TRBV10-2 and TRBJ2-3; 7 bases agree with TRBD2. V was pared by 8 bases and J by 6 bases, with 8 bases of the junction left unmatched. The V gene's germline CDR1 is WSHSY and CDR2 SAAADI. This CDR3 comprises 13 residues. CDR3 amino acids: CASLTGGTDTQYF. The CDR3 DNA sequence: TGCGCCAGCCTTACCGGGGGGACGGATACGCAGTATTTT.

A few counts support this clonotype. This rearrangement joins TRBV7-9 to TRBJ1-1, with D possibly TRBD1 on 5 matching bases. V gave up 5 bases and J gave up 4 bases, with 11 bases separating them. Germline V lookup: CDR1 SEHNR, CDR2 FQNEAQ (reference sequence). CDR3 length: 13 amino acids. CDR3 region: CASSLQQGTEAFF. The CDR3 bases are TGTGCCAGCAGCCTCCAGCAGGGCACTGAAGCTTTCTTT. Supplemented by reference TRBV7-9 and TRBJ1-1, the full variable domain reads DTGVSQNPRHKITKRGQNVTFRCDPISEHNRLYWYRQTLGQGPEFLTYFQNEAQLEKSRLLSDRFSAERPKGSFSTLEIQRTEQGDSAMYLCASSLQQGTEAFFGQGTRLTVV.

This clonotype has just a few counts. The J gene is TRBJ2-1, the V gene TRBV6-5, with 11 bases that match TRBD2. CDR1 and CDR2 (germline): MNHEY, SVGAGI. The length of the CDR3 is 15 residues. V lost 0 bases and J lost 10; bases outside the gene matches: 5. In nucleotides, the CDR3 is TGTGCCAGCAGTTACTCGACTAGCGGGGTTGGAGAGCAGTTCTTC. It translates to CASSYSTSGVGEQFF.

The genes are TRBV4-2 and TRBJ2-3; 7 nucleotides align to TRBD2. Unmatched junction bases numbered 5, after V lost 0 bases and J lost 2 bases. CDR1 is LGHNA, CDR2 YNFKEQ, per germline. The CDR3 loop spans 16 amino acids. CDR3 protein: CASSQEPSGTTDTQYF. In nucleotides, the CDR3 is TGTGCCAGCAGCCAAGAACCTAGCGGAACCACAGATACGCAGTATTTT.

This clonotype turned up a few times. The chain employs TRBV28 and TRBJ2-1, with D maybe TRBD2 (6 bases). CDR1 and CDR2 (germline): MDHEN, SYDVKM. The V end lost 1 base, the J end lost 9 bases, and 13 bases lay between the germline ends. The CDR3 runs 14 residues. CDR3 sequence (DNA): TGTGCCAGCAGTTTATCGGGGGTCGGGACTGAGCAGTTCTTC. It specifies CASSLSGVGTEQFF.